This T cell receptor (beta chain) appears in the sequencing data of a study of Ad26.COV2.S vaccination and SARS-CoV-2 variants (dated by TCRdb to about 2021). Some background on the complete study: Vaccine-arm donors were drawn from COV1001, a multicentre, randomized, double-blind, placebo-controlled phase I-IIa trial of Ad26.COV2.S in healthy adults. Investigators did not know the trial group allocation while performing experiments and assessing outcomes. Trial participants were randomized into five groups of five: low-dose or high-dose Ad26.COV2.S given once or twice, or placebo on both occasions. The specificity and breadth of SARS-CoV-2-reactive T cell receptors after Ad26.COV2.S vaccination were assessed by TCRbeta repertoire sequencing. A total of 32 samples were included in the TCR-sequenced set, comprising around 19 Ad26.COV2.S vaccine recipients, 5 placebo recipients and 8 SARS-CoV-2 convalescent individuals. Ad26.COV2.S was administered intramuscularly at 5 x 10^10 or 1 x 10^11 viral particles, either as a single shot or as two shots given 56 days apart.

Turning to this clone: Its cognate antigen has yet to be identified. No base qualities exist here, and no much larger clone lies one base off it.

Beyond this particular receptor, the publication reports: Compared with placebo recipients, Ad26.COV2.S recipients showed higher spike-specific TCR breadth (P = 0.0014). Non-spike TCR breadth was comparable between vaccine and placebo recipients, consistent with the vaccine containing only spike. The study was not powered to compare responses between vaccine doses or regimens. The authors noted that total T cell responses may have been underestimated by the TCR breadth and depth analyses. After vaccination, substantial breadth of spike-specific CD8+ and CD4+ T cell responses was reported.

In the paper's terms, the treatment or condition label means: 15 to 20 received Ad26.COV2.S at low or high dose, single or two shots; several received placebo; per-sample allocation not given. Repertoires of vaccine and placebo recipients were sequenced from samples collected on day 63 after the first injection. Cohort 1b enrolled 20 to 30 adults aged 18-55 years at a single site in Boston, USA, between 29 July and 7 August 2020. Ad26.COV2.S was a replication-incompetent adenovirus type 26 vector expressing a prefusion-stabilized SARS-CoV-2 spike protein from the original Wuhan strain. TCRbeta CDR3 regions were sequenced with the immunoSEQ Assay. After extraction, genomic DNA underwent amplification by bias-controlled multiplex PCR, followed by high-throughput sequencing. Turning to the authors' computational methods: To quantify the absolute abundance of every unique TCRbeta CDR3 region, sequences were collapsed and filtered. T cell fraction was estimated by normalization of TCRbeta template counts to usable DNA, with usable DNA being measured through amplification of reference genes present in all nucleated cells. Repertoire TCRs were annotated as SARS-CoV-2-specific when V gene, CDR3 amino acid sequence and J gene were exactly matched to a known reactive TCR set. The reference SARS-CoV-2 TCR set was obtained from MIRA and was filtered for enrichment in COVID-19-positive ImmuneCODE repertoires, whereby public or cross-reactive TCRs were removed. Based on the MIRA antigens, annotated TCRs were further analysed at the level of specific ORF or position within ORF. Breadth was defined as annotated unique rearrangements over total unique productive rearrangements; depth was the summed frequency of those rearrangements. Two-sided Wilcoxon rank-sum tests were used to compare TCR breadth between groups. The clones in this table, taken by TCRdb from immuneACCESS, are in-frame only. Not every clone is retained; where verified, under half of the shortfall comes from an unresolved V gene, and the cause of the rest is unknown. V, J and clone size reflect that table, while D and trimming were determined from the DNA. The sample yields approximately 500,000 clones; around 88% were counted once. The top ten clonotypes cover 10% to 15% of the sample.

This TCR was recovered from a person between 18 and 59 years old who received the Ad26.COV2.S COVID-19 vaccine or a placebo. Sequenced material: peripheral blood, taken in a trial of Ad26.COV2.S vaccine versus placebo.

The nucleotide sequence reads as follows: TGTGCCAGCAGTTTTCGACTGACTAGCAATCAGCCCCAGCATTTT. Translated, this gives CASSFRLTSNQPQHF. The V gene is TRBV28 and the J gene is TRBJ1-5; the D gene lacks a confident call. CDR1 and CDR2 were assigned from the germline V gene as MDHEN and SYDVKM. Between the V and J ends, shortened by 3 bases and 0 bases respectively, the junction contains 9 bases. Reading from cysteine to phenylalanine, the CDR3 counts 15 amino acids. Just CDR3 DNA is preserved here, 45 bases in frame from base 1.